These T cell receptor beta chains were read from a single sample in a study of blood T cell repertoires in COVID-19. TCRdb's copy holds only in-frame clones and misses some; the assay was immunoSEQ multiplex PCR. The table includes about 260,000 clones, 70% to 85% detected once. The sample comprised peripheral blood. Receptors originate from a woman aged 80 or older with acute or convalescent COVID-19. Both conserved end residues are part of each CDR3. Each record gives: J gene, clone size, D gene, V gene, CDR3 protein, CDR3 DNA. The D gene is left open where the match is weak. Rows may omit the clone size; those that give it use once, few, many or a size class.

>TRBJ1-1|.|.|TRBV4-1
CASSGQVNTEAFF
TGCGCCAGCAGCGGACAAGTCAACACTGAAGCTTTCTTT
>TRBJ1-1|.|.|TRBV19
CASSNLGPTVNTEAFF
TGTGCCAGTAGTAACCTTGGGCCTACAGTGAACACTGAAGCTTTCTTT
>TRBJ1-1|.|TRBD1|TRBV19
CASSSRTGVNTEAFF
TGTGCCAGTAGCTCACGGACAGGGGTGAACACTGAAGCTTTCTTT
>TRBJ1-6|.|.|TRBV7-9
CASSGNQGNNSPLHF
TGTGCCAGCAGCGGGAACCAGGGTAATAATTCACCCCTCCACTTT
>TRBJ2-1|.|TRBD2|TRBV6-1
CASSEGMLAGGNEQFF
TGTGCCAGCAGTGAAGGTATGCTAGCGGGGGGCAATGAGCAGTTCTTC
>TRBJ1-2|.|TRBD1|TRBV30
CAWSPSGQELMTGYGYTF
TGTGCCTGGAGTCCCTCGGGACAGGAATTGATGACGGGCTATGGCTACACCTTC
>TRBJ2-3|.|.|TRBV19
CASKARSSGDTQYF
TGTGCCAGTAAGGCGCGTTCATCGGGAGATACGCAGTATTTT
>TRBJ1-6|.|.|TRBV6-6
CASSLGVGGSPLHF
TGTGCCAGCAGTTTAGGGGTCGGGGGTTCACCCCTCCACTTT
>TRBJ1-1|.|.|TRBV5-6
CASSLVDKIGTEAFF
TGTGCCAGCAGCTTGGTCGACAAGATCGGCACTGAAGCTTTCTTT
>TRBJ2-1|.|TRBD1|TRBV9
CASSVVSGTGLSYNEQFF
TGTGCCAGCAGCGTAGTCTCTGGGACAGGACTCTCCTACAATGAGCAGTTCTTC
>TRBJ2-5|.|.|TRBV7-9
CASSPGDFRGPPETQYF
TGTGCCAGCAGCCCGGGGGACTTCCGAGGCCCGCCAGAGACCCAGTACTTC
>TRBJ1-2|.|.|TRBV18
CASSPRDTYGYTF
TGTGCCAGCTCACCACGGGACACCTATGGCTACACCTTC
>TRBJ2-7|.|TRBD1|TRBV5-8
CASSFFDRVNEQYF
TGTGCCAGCAGCTTCTTCGACAGGGTTAACGAGCAGTACTTC
>TRBJ1-4|few|TRBD1|TRBV6-5
CASSRQGVVEKLFF
TGTGCCAGCAGCCGACAGGGGGTAGTTGAAAAACTGTTTTTT
>TRBJ1-5|.|.|TRBV2
CASSEREGSNQPQHF
TGTGCCAGCAGTGAAAGGGAGGGTAGCAATCAGCCCCAGCATTTT
>TRBJ2-1|.|.|TRBV4-3
CASSQEWSSIDEQFF
TGCGCCAGCAGCCAAGAATGGAGTAGTATCGATGAGCAGTTCTTC
>TRBJ1-1|few|.|TRBV30
CAWSGGGGGRDTEAFF
TGTGCCTGGAGTGGCGGCGGAGGAGGAAGGGACACTGAAGCTTTCTTT
>TRBJ2-1|.|.|TRBV2
CASSAEARSRNEQFF
TGTGCCAGCAGTGCGGAGGCTCGGTCTCGGAATGAGCAGTTCTTC
>TRBJ1-1|.|TRBD1|TRBV5-1
CASSLGQGSEAFF
TGCGCCAGCAGCTTGGGACAGGGATCTGAAGCTTTCTTT
>TRBJ1-2|.|.|TRBV6-6
CASSFRDGYTF
TGTGCCAGCAGCTTTCGGGATGGCTACACCTTC
>TRBJ1-6|.|TRBD1|TRBV5-6
CASSLRQGASSPLHF
TGTGCCAGCAGCCTTAGACAGGGAGCGAGCTCACCCCTCCACTTT
>TRBJ2-5|once|.|TRBV7-2
CASSSYLQETQYF
TGTGCCAGCAGCAGCTACCTCCAAGAGACCCAGTACTTC
>TRBJ1-1|.|TRBD1|TRBV11-2
CASSLEVTGSPEAFF
TGTGCCAGCAGCTTAGAGGTGACAGGGAGCCCTGAAGCTTTCTTT
>TRBJ1-6|.|.|TRBV12-5
CASGLAQGGNNSPLHF
TGTGCTAGTGGTTTGGCCCAAGGAGGGAACAATTCACCCCTCCACTTT
>TRBJ2-1|.|TRBD1|TRBV6-5
CASSSSGDSRNEQFF
TGTGCCAGCAGTTCGAGTGGGGACAGTCGCAATGAGCAGTTCTTC
>TRBJ1-2|once|.|TRBV11-2
CASSLATENYGYTF
TGTGCCAGCAGCTTAGCGACGGAGAACTATGGCTACACCTTC
>TRBJ2-7|.|TRBD1|TRBV15
CATSRARTGTYEQYF
TGTGCCACCAGCAGAGCGCGGACAGGGACCTACGAGCAGTACTTC
>TRBJ1-2|.|.|TRBV29-1
CSVGADVYGYTF
TGCAGCGTTGGGGCCGACGTCTATGGCTACACCTTC
>TRBJ2-7|.|TRBD2|TRBV5-5
CASSPRGLAGGYYEQYF
TGTGCCAGCAGCCCTCGGGGCCTAGCGGGGGGTTACTACGAGCAGTACTTC
>TRBJ1-1|.|.|TRBV5-1
CASSLVTDTEAFF
TGCGCCAGCAGCTTGGTGACAGACACTGAAGCTTTCTTT
>TRBJ2-5|.|TRBD1|TRBV5-6
CASSTGQWETQYF
TGTGCCAGCAGCACGGGACAGTGGGAGACCCAGTACTTC
>TRBJ2-3|.|TRBD2|TRBV28
CASSLPRLAGEPDTQYF
TGTGCCAGCAGTTTACCCAGACTAGCGGGAGAACCCGATACGCAGTATTTT
>TRBJ1-2|many|TRBD1|TRBV19
CASSIRDRVGSPYGYTF
TGTGCCAGTAGTATCCGGGACAGGGTAGGGTCCCCTTATGGCTACACCTTC
>TRBJ2-2|.|TRBD2|TRBV7-2
CASSWGLAGGNTGELFF
TGTGCCAGCAGCTGGGGACTAGCGGGGGGAAACACCGGGGAGCTGTTTTTT
>TRBJ2-5|.|TRBD2|TRBV10-3
CAISEAGGGETQYF
TGTGCCATCAGTGAGGCGGGGGGCGGAGAGACCCAGTACTTC